This T cell receptor (beta chain) was found in a study of cytomegalovirus exposure and HLA in healthy donors. About this clone itself: Its specificity is not known.

After removal of 5 bases from V and 7 bases from J, the junction contained 10 bases not matched to a gene. In germline, CDR1 is LNHDA, CDR2 SQIVND (reference sequence). CDR3 length equals 16 residues. Study-wide results and caveats: Donor immune exposure was known only as CMV serostatus. Researchers reported in a later analysis that common viral pathogens appeared linked to several top clusters. The majority of TCR sequences were rare, yet some public TCRs appeared in many donors.

The PCR contained 60 Vbeta and 13 Jbeta primers. This table comes from immunoSEQ multiplex PCR, and its TCRdb copy is limited to in-frame clones, with some not included. The repertoire has approximately 110,000 clones, more than 9.5% of them found once; the top ten carry 16%. The V call is TRBV19, the J call TRBJ2-1; 11 bases map to TRBD2. Source material: PBMCs. This clonotype originated in a man aged 40-49 years in good health and CMV-seropositive. The CDR3 reads CASSGTSGRRRNEQFF. CDR3 sequence (DNA): TGTGCCAGTAGTGGGACTAGCGGCAGGAGAAGGAATGAGCAGTTCTTC.